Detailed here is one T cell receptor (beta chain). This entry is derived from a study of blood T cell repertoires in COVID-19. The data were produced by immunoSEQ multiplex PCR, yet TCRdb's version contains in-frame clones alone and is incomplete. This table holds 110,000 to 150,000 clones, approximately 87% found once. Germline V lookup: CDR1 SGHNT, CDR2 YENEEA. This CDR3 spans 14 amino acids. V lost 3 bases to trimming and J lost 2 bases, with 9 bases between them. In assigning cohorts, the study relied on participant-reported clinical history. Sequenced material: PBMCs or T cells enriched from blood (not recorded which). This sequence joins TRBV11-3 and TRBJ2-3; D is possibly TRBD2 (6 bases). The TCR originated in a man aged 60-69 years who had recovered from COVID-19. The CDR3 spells CASSLGGPTDTQYF. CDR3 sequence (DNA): TGTGCCAGCAGCTTGGGGGGTCCCACAGATACGCAGTATTTT.